The 20 T cell receptor beta chains below all came from one sample that was sequenced in a study of tumor and adjacent non-tumor tissue in lung cancer. The library came from three nested PCR rounds adapted from ARM-PCR protocols. TCRdb recomputed calls from the multiplex PCR reads with MiXCR, one row per CDR3 protein. Of around 200,000 distinct CDR3 sequences listed, 71% are singletons. No cell sorting was done before RNA was extracted from the tissue. The sample taken for sequencing was lung tumor tissue. The receptors here all came from a man aged 60 to 69 with non-small cell lung cancer.

For this clonotype: One base away lies a much larger clone, so this may be a sequencing read error. CDR3: CSARPGDRLRSNQSQHF. DNA of the CDR3: TGCAGTGCTAGACCGGGGGACAGGTTACGGAGCAATCAGTCCCAGCATTTT. V usage is TRBV20-1 and J usage is TRBJ1-5; 8 positions match TRBD1. This CDR3 comprises 17 residues. Germline lookup yields CDR1 DFQATT and CDR2 SNEGSKA (reference sequence).

About this clonotype: The junction shows a germline mismatch at one end, possibly a read error. The chain couples TRBV29-1 to TRBJ2-3; 8 bases map to TRBD1. The CDR3 covers 13 residues. Germline V gives CDR1 SQVTM, CDR2 ANQGSEA. CDR3 coding DNA: TGCAACGCAAGGGACAGGAGCACAGATACGCAATATTTT. Its translation: CNARDRSTDTQYF.

V gene TRBV4-2 combines with J gene TRBJ2-7, with unresolved D. The germline CDR1 and CDR2 sequences are LGHNA and YNFKEQ. The CDR3 runs to 16 residues. V lost 1 base and J lost 1, with 14 bases in between. CDR3 bases: TGTGCCAGCAGCCAAGGCAGTAGCCTTATGTCCTACGAGCAGTACTTC. Protein sequence: CASSQGSSLMSYEQYF.

V gene TRBV11-1 combines with J gene TRBJ1-1; D is ambiguous. CDR3 length equals 15 residues. Trimming stripped 6 bases from V and 0 bases from J, with 14 bases between. CDR1 is SGHAT and CDR2 is FQDESV in the germline V gene (reference sequence). The chain's CDR3 is CASSPGMTLNTEAFF. DNA for the CDR3: TGTGCCAGCAGTCCGGGTATGACTCTGAACACTGAAGCTTTCTTT.

The chain is built from TRBV18 and TRBJ1-1, with D uncertain. V was shortened by 6 bases and J by 1 base, with 9 bases between the two germline ends. Germline loops: CDR1 KGHSH, CDR2 LQKENI. The CDR3 covers 13 residues. The CDR3 spells CASSKFTNTEAFF. The DNA of the CDR3 is TGTGCCAGCTCCAAGTTCACGAACACTGAAGCTTTCTTT.

This clonotype appeared once. A much larger clone lies one base from this, so it may be a read error. This rearrangement joins TRBV12-3 or TRBV12-4 to TRBJ1-1; 7 bases match TRBD1. CDR3 length: 14 amino acids. The DNA for the CDR3 is TGTGCCTGCAGGAGACAGGGAAAGAACACTGAAGCTTTCTTT. Protein sequence: CACRRQGKNTEAFF.

Remarks on this clonotype: The junction shows a germline mismatch at one end, possibly a read error. The chain uses TRBV7-8 and TRBJ2-7, with TRBD2 identical over 10 bases. The CDR3 is 17 residues long. Germline V gives CDR1 SGHVS, CDR2 FQNEAQ. This CDR3 is CASSLVTSGSLYYKQYF. CDR3 in DNA: TGTGCCAGCAGCTTAGTGACTAGCGGGTCCCTCTACTACAAGCAGTACTTC.

As concerns this clonotype: At one of its ends the junction is not consistent with the germline gene, which may arise from a read error. This chain connects TRBV24-1 to TRBJ2-7; 8 bases align to TRBD1. This CDR3 spans 15 amino acids. Germline CDR1 and CDR2: KGHDR and SFDVKD. The DNA for the CDR3 is TGTGTCACCAGTGATCCTCCGGGACAGGTATACGAGCAATACTTC. As protein: CVTSDPPGQVYEQYF.

This clonotype was detected a few times. This may arise from a read error, as a much more abundant clone is one base away. This chain joins TRBV20-1 and TRBJ1-1, with unresolved D. This CDR3 has 12 amino acids. V was shortened by 3 bases and J by 5 bases, with 10 bases between the two germline ends. In germline, CDR1 is DFQATT, CDR2 SNEGSKA (reference sequence). The CDR3 sequence is CSARGKVTEAFF. CDR3 bases: TGCAGTGCTAGGGGCAAGGTGACTGAAGCTTTCTTT.

For this clonotype: An end of the junction does not agree with germline; a read error may underlie this. The V gene is TRBV6-5, the J gene TRBJ2-7; weak D call: TRBD2 (6 bases). Germline CDR1 MNHEY, CDR2 SVGAGI. The CDR3 sequence is 15 residues long. CDR3 in amino acids: CASSYLSGLSSEQHF. DNA for the CDR3: TGTGCCAGCAGTTACCTATCGGGACTTTCTTCCGAGCAGCACTTC.

As regards this clonotype: A much larger clone sits a single nucleotide away, making a read error possible. The chain recombines TRBV28 with TRBJ2-7, with D tentatively TRBD2 (6 bases). V lost 0 bases and J 11 bases, leaving 20 bases between the germline ends. The CDR3 runs to 15 residues. Germline V gene lookup returns CDR1 MDHEN and CDR2 SYDVKM. CDR3 loop: CASSLWGRTTGEEYF. In DNA form, the CDR3 reads TGTGCCAGCAGTTTATGGGGGCGGACCACGGGGGAGGAGTACTTC.

This clonotype has ten or more counts. The J gene is TRBJ1-2, the V gene TRBV29-1, with 7 bases identical to TRBD1. The CDR3 sequence is 13 residues long. Germline V CDR1 and CDR2: SQVTM, ANQGSEA. J lost 4 bases, V lost 4 bases, and 6 bases had no gene match. The CDR3 is CSVGEGGSYGYTF. CDR3 nucleotides: TGCAGCGTTGGTGAAGGGGGCAGCTATGGCTACACCTTC.

Concerning this clonotype: The junction departs from germline at one end; a sequencing error may be responsible. For the CDR3, the DNA is TGTGCCAACAGCCAAGGGACTAGCGGGGGCCTGGGGGAGACCCAGTACTTC. Its protein product is CANSQGTSGGLGETQYF. The chain recombines TRBV4-2 with TRBJ2-5; 14 nucleotides align to TRBD2. Germline CDR1 reads LGHNA; CDR2 reads YNFKEQ. This CDR3 region has 17 residues.

A remark on this clonotype: Just one base apart from a much larger clone, this may be a read error. This chain connects TRBV11-2 to TRBJ2-1; tentative D call: TRBD2 (7 bases). From germline, CDR1 is SGHAT and CDR2 FQNNGV. CDR3 length: 15 amino acids. V lost 6 bases and J lost 7, with 19 bases in between. The CDR3 region is CASSYLVGGGNEQFF. The CDR3 coding sequence is TGTGCCAGCAGTTACCTAGTGGGAGGGGGAAATGAGCAGTTCTTC.

Of note for this clonotype: One end of the junction is discordant with germline, which a read error may explain. For the CDR3, the DNA is TGTACCAGCAGCCGCGGGACTAGCGGGGAGGCTAAGCAGTTCTTC. The encoded protein is CTSSRGTSGEAKQFF. The rearrangement links TRBV5-4 to TRBJ2-1; 13 bases map to TRBD2. The germline V gene has CDR1 SGHNT and CDR2 YYREEE (reference sequence). This CDR3 has 15 residues.

Of note for this clonotype: A clone one base away is much larger, so this may be a read error. The rearrangement links TRBV4-2 to TRBJ1-1; perhaps TRBD1 as D (5 bases). Germline loops: CDR1 LGHNA, CDR2 YNFKEQ. The CDR3 totals 16 residues. CDR3 amino acids: CANSHSTGTRIAEAFF. The CDR3 DNA reads TGTGCCAACAGCCACTCCACCGGGACCCGGATCGCTGAAGCTTTCTTT.

This clonotype was observed a few times. This chain joins TRBV6-1 and TRBJ1-5, with D possibly matching TRBD1 (5 bases). V lost 4 bases and J 6 bases, leaving 13 bases between the germline ends. CDR1 and CDR2 (germline): MNHNS, SASEGT. The CDR3 is made up of 14 amino acids. CDR3 sequence (DNA): TGTGCCAGCAGTGCCCCGGGGAGGGGTCAGCCCCAGCATTTT. It encodes CASSAPGRGQPQHF.

This clonotype occurred a few times. The V and J genes are TRBV10-2 and TRBJ2-6; D gene ambiguous. This CDR3 has 14 residues. The V gene lost 4 bases and the J gene lost 0 bases, with 4 bases spanning the gap. Per the germline V gene, CDR1 is WSHSY and CDR2 is SAAADI. The CDR3 bases are TGCGCCAGCAGTGCCCTCTCTGGGGCCAACGTCCTGACTTTC. Protein: CASSALSGANVLTF.

Turning to this clonotype: An end of the junction does not agree with germline; a read error may underlie this. The chain combines TRBV6-1 with TRBJ2-7; 10 positions agree with TRBD2. CDR1 is MNHNS and CDR2 is SASEGT in the germline V gene. This CDR3 is 15 amino acids long. The CDR3 nucleotides are TGTGCCAGCAGTGAAATACTAGCGGGAAGTAACGAGCTGTACTTC. Translation: CASSEILAGSNELYF.

This CDR3 reads CASSLQGLSPAFF. The CDR3, as DNA: TGTGCCAGCAGCCTCCAAGGACTCTCCCCGGCTTTCTTT. This chain connects TRBV14 to TRBJ1-1; D is unclear. Trimming took off 4 bases at V and 11 bases at J, with 17 bases between the two ends. The germline gives CDR1 SGHDN, CDR2 FVKESK. The CDR3 is made up of 13 amino acids. The variable domain in full, with the rest retrieved from reference TRBV14 and TRBJ1-1, is EAGVTQFPSHSVIEKGQTVTLRCDPISGHDNLYWYRRVMGKEIKFLLHFVKESKQDESGMPNNRFLAERTGGTYSTLKVQPAELEDSGVYFCASSLQGLSPAFFGQGTRLTVV.